Each of the 5 T cell receptor beta chains below was sequenced from the same sample in a study of tumour-infiltrating T cells in Burkitt lymphoma. Profiled with immunoSEQ multiplex PCR; TCRdb holds only in-frame clones, not every one. The sample includes fewer than 8,500 clones, roughly 15% of them seen just once. The sample was tumor tissue. These receptors all stem from a human donor with diffuse large B-cell lymphoma.

The chain is built from TRBV15 and TRBJ2-7; 9 bases are a match to TRBD1. Germline V gene data show CDR1 as LNHNV and CDR2 as YYDKDF (reference sequence). The length of the CDR3 is 17 residues. The J segment lost 6 bases and the V segment lost 1 base, leaving 13 bases of the junction unmatched. CDR3 coding DNA: TGTGCCACCAGCAGAGTTCGGGGAGGCGACAGGGGGGGCGAGCAGTACTTC. It encodes CATSRVRGGDRGGEQYF.

This clone was recorded a few times. The chain employs TRBV5-5 and TRBJ2-7; the D gene is possibly TRBD1 (5 bases). Trimming shortened V by 2 bases and J by 2 bases, and 14 bases separated the two germline ends. The germline gives CDR1 SGHKS, CDR2 YYEKEE (reference sequence). The CDR3 is made up of 15 amino acids. CDR3 bases: TGTGCCAGCAGCTTAAGCCCGGACACACCCTACGAGCAGTACTTC. Amino acids: CASSLSPDTPYEQYF.

This clone showed up just a few times. The chain recombines TRBV4-1 with TRBJ2-5; possibly TRBD1 for D (6 bases). The germline V gene encodes CDR1 MGHRA and CDR2 YSYEKL. Trimming removed 1 base at V and 5 bases at J, with 11 bases between. This CDR3 spans 14 amino acids. CDR3 sequence: CASSQAPTGETQYF. In DNA, the CDR3 is TGCGCCAGCAGCCAAGCCCCCACAGGGGAGACCCAGTACTTC.

V and J are TRBV29-1 and TRBJ1-1; a weak D match, TRBD1 (5 bases). Trimming left V 1 base short and J 4 bases short, with 7 bases between. This CDR3 contains 12 residues. From germline, CDR1 is SQVTM and CDR2 ANQGSEA. As DNA, the CDR3 is TGCAGCGTTGAAGGTGGGGGCACTGAAGCTTTCTTT. This codes for CSVEGGGTEAFF.

This clone has more than one count but fewer than ten. The chain has TRBV2 and TRBJ1-5; unclear D gene. CDR1 is SNHLY, CDR2 FYNNEI, per germline. V was trimmed by 7 bases and J by 0 bases, leaving 10 bases between them. This CDR3 is 14 amino acids long. In DNA form, the CDR3 reads TGTGCCAGCACTCCAATTTATAGCAATCAGCCCCAGCATTTT. Amino acids: CASTPIYSNQPQHF.